In its sample, the clone carrying this TCR beta chain was seen a few times. The antigen is unknown. One heparinised blood draw, averaging about 100 mL, came from each donor. Sort purity for all populations was recorded as exceeding 98%. As every portion of the isolated RNA was reverse transcribed, the sequencing read expressed TCRB transcripts. Some clones are missing from TCRdb's copy, which holds only in-frame ones; the method was immunoSEQ multiplex PCR. The data show a few hundred thousand clones, roughly 12% seen once. These data are taken from a study of beta chain features in type 1 diabetes. The overall study: Healthy donors, compared against patients, showed similar age, gender and cell yields.

Germline V gene sequence: CDR1 SEHNR, CDR2 FQNEAQ (reference sequence). Between the trimmed V and J ends, which lost 5 bases and 10 bases, there was a span of 9 bases. The CDR3 consists of 11 residues. Overall study results and limits: The question of HLA type influencing TCRB rearrangement was one that remained unresolved here. Researchers report that Type 1 diabetes patients had moderately but significantly shorter TCRB CDR3s across all four CD4+ subsets.

Sequencing was done on a sample of naive CD4+ T cells from blood. The chain employs TRBV7-9 and TRBJ2-1, with D maybe TRBD2 (5 bases). This receptor was taken from a woman aged 18-29 years with type 1 diabetes. DNA for the CDR3: TGTGCCAGCAGCCCCCGCGGGGAGCAGTTCTTC. It yields the protein CASSPRGEQFF.